These 17 T cell receptor beta chains were sequenced from one sample in a study of blood T cells in healthy people across ages. Primed by a sample-barcoded 5' primer and a J-beta primer mix, a second PCR proceeded for about 6 to 11 cycles. TCRdb re-called the 5' RACE reads through MiXCR, storing one row per CDR3 protein. The table shows about 640,000 distinct CDR3 sequences, with about 53% occurring only once. Sample: blood. Every receptor here comes from a man aged 60-69 years in good health.

The V and J genes are TRBV2 and TRBJ2-1, with 15 nucleotides matching TRBD2. Trimming cost V 6 bases and J 1 base; bases outside gene matches: 4. This CDR3 is built from 17 residues. Germline assignment: CDR1 SNHLY and CDR2 FYNNEI. CDR3 sequence reads: CASSGGTSGGSYNEQFF. Written as DNA, the CDR3 is TGTGCCAGCAGCGGCGGGACTAGCGGGGGGTCCTACAATGAGCAGTTCTTC. The full variable domain, in which reference TRBV2 and TRBJ2-1 provide the parts outside the CDR3, is EPEVTQTPSHQVTQMGQEVILRCVPISNHLYFYWYRQILGQKVEFLVSFYNNEISEKSEIFDDQFSVERPDGSNFTLKIRSTKLEDSAMYFCASSGGTSGGSYNEQFFGPGTRLTVL.

V usage is TRBV21-1 and J usage is TRBJ2-1; the D call TRBD1 from the table was never checked on the DNA. TRBV21-1 is tagged as a pseudogene. CDR3 size: 18 residues. CDR3: CASSLPCEGESSYNEQFF. CDR3 nucleotide sequence: TGTGCCAGCAGCCTACCCTGCGAGGGGGAGAGCTCCTACAATGAGCAGTTCTTC.

V and J are TRBV10-3 and TRBJ2-4; 7 bases line up with TRBD1. The J call is in doubt because the DNA end fits TRBJ2-5 better. The germline CDR1 and CDR2 sequences are ENHRY and SYGVKD. This CDR3 is 14 amino acids long. Here the CDR3 DNA reads TGTGCCATCAGTGAGGGGACAGCTTTAGAGACCCAGTACTTC. It yields the protein CAISEGTALETQYF.

This clonotype was detected only once. A much larger clone differs from this one at a single base, so this may be a read error. The V and J genes are TRBV6-2 or TRBV6-3 and TRBJ2-7; no definite D call. The CDR3 totals 13 residues. Germline assignment: CDR1 MNHEY and CDR2 SVGEGT. The V end lost 5 bases, the J end lost 6 bases, and 14 bases lay between the germline ends. CDR3 DNA sequence: TGTGCCAGCAGTGACCCCGCAGTTCTCGAGCAGTACTTC. Translation: CASSDPAVLEQYF.

The chain has TRBV6-1 and TRBJ2-7; D might be TRBD2 (5 bases). V was cut by 4 bases and J by 3 bases, with 19 bases left in between. CDR1 is MNHNS and CDR2 is SASEGT in the germline V gene. This CDR3 is 16 amino acids long. CDR3 region: CASSVEDGIAVYEQYF. CDR3 bases: TGTGCCAGCAGTGTCGAAGACGGGATCGCCGTCTACGAGCAGTACTTC.

V usage is TRBV2 and J usage is TRBJ1-4, with D unresolved. The CDR3 covers 12 residues. V shed 10 bases and J shed 7 bases, with 13 bases lying between them. CDR1 is SNHLY and CDR2 is FYNNEI in the germline V gene. CDR3 DNA: TGTGCCACCACGGTCGGTGGTGAAAAACTGTTTTTT. It codes for CATTVGGEKLFF.

The J gene is TRBJ2-2, the V gene TRBV9; either TRBD1 or TRBD2 may supply D (6 bases each). Deletions cut 2 bases from V and 0 bases from J, with 8 bases between. The length of the CDR3 is 15 residues. Germline CDR1 is SGDLS and CDR2 is YYNGEE. The CDR3: CASSVRGANTGELFF. The DNA of the CDR3 is TGTGCCAGCAGCGTTAGGGGGGCGAACACCGGGGAGCTGTTTTTT.

In this sample, this clonotype turned up a few times. This rearrangement joins TRBV12-3 or TRBV12-4 to TRBJ1-2, with unresolved D. The CDR3 contains 12 residues. The V gene lost 3 bases and the J gene lost 4 bases, with 6 bases spanning the gap. The CDR3 DNA reads TGTGCCAGCAGTTTGGAGCGCTATGGCTACACCTTC. Encoded protein: CASSLERYGYTF.

This chain links TRBV29-1 with TRBJ2-5; TRBD1 matches 7 bases. Germline V CDR1 and CDR2: SQVTM, ANQGSEA. CDR3 size: 13 residues. V shed 7 bases and J 2 bases; nucleotides not matched to a gene: 7. The DNA for the CDR3 is TGCAGCGGGATCGCAGGGGGACAAGAGACCCAGTACTTC. It is translated as CSGIAGGQETQYF.

The CDR3 here is CASSKTGGYEQYF. DNA for the CDR3: TGTGCCAGCAGTAAGACAGGGGGGTACGAGCAGTACTTC. The gene calls are TRBV11-2 and TRBJ2-7, with TRBD1 identical over 9 bases. The CDR3 runs 13 residues. The V gene end was trimmed by 6 bases and the J gene end by 4 bases; junction bases not matched to a gene: 4. CDR1 is SGHAT and CDR2 is FQNNGV in the germline V gene.

J is TRBJ2-1 and V is TRBV13, with TRBD1 matching over 7 bases. The J segment lost 4 bases and the V segment lost 5 bases, leaving 8 bases of the junction unmatched. The CDR3 runs to 15 residues. Germline CDR1 and CDR2: PRHDT and FYEKMQ (reference sequence). CDR3 residues: CASSPRGSVYNEQFF. CDR3 bases: TGTGCCAGCAGCCCCAGGGGGTCCGTTTACAATGAGCAGTTCTTC. The full variable domain, with the rest looked up from reference TRBV13 and TRBJ2-1, is AAGVIQSPRHLIKEKRETATLKCYPIPRHDTVYWYQQGPGQDPQFLISFYEKMQSDKGSIPDRFSAQQFSDYHSELNMSSLELGDSALYFCASSPRGSVYNEQFFGPGTRLTVL.

About this clonotype itself: At one boundary the junction diverges from the germline segment, which might be a read error. This chain connects TRBV29-1 to TRBJ2-6; no clear D gene. This CDR3 has 13 residues. Germline V CDR1 and CDR2: SQVTM, ANQGSEA. The CDR3 is CSGTVPGSNVLTF. In DNA form, the CDR3 reads TGCAGCGGAACCGTCCCTGGGTCCAACGTCCTGACTTTC.

This clonotype was picked up one time. V and J are TRBV7-9 and TRBJ2-3, with 7 bases aligning to TRBD2. Germline trimming cut 5 bases from V and 1 base from J; bases unmatched to any gene: 9. The V gene's germline CDR1 is SEHNR and CDR2 FQNEAQ (reference sequence). This CDR3 region has 16 residues. This chain's CDR3 is CASSRTSEARTDTQYF. The CDR3 bases are TGTGCCAGCAGCCGAACTAGCGAGGCGCGCACAGATACGCAGTATTTT.

The chain joins TRBV20-1 to TRBJ2-7, with D maybe TRBD1 (5 bases). Germline V CDR1 and CDR2: DFQATT, SNEGSKA (reference sequence). The germline V and J ends were trimmed by 4 bases and 2 bases, with 9 bases remaining between them. The CDR3 is 12 residues long. The DNA of the CDR3 is TGCAGTGCTACAGCAGGGACCTACGAGCAGTACTTC. Encoded protein: CSATAGTYEQYF.

This clonotype has a handful of counts. The chain employs TRBV4-1 and TRBJ2-5, with a tentative D call TRBD2 (6 bases). The J call may be wrong; the DNA end is better matched by TRBJ2-7. The V gene's germline CDR1 is MGHRA and CDR2 YSYEKL. The CDR3 length is 14 residues. The CDR3 coding sequence is TGCGCCAGCAGCCAGGGAGGACTGTCCTACGAGCAGTACTTC. Translation gives CASSQGGLSYEQYF.

J is TRBJ1-2 and V is TRBV3-1; the match to TRBD1 covers 8 bases. The CDR3 consists of 15 residues. Germline V gene sequence: CDR1 LGHDT, CDR2 YNNKEL (reference sequence). The trim removed 0 bases at V and 4 bases at J, leaving 4 bases unmatched. The CDR3 sequence is CASSQDWGQAYGYTF. For the CDR3, the DNA is TGTGCCAGCAGCCAAGATTGGGGACAGGCCTATGGCTACACCTTC.

The chain has TRBV2 and TRBJ1-6, with a tentative D call TRBD1 (6 bases). Trimming removed 7 bases from V and 10 bases from J, with 23 bases in between. Germline loops: CDR1 SNHLY, CDR2 FYNNEI. This CDR3 comprises 16 residues. CDR3 DNA sequence: TGTGCCAGCACCAGAGGACCCGGGACAAGGGAATCACCCCTCCACTTT. Residues: CASTRGPGTRESPLHF. Drawing the rest from reference TRBV2 and TRBJ1-6, the complete variable domain is EPEVTQTPSHQVTQMGQEVILRCVPISNHLYFYWYRQILGQKVEFLVSFYNNEISEKSEIFDDQFSVERPDGSNFTLKIRSTKLEDSAMYFCASTRGPGTRESPLHFGNGTRLTVT.